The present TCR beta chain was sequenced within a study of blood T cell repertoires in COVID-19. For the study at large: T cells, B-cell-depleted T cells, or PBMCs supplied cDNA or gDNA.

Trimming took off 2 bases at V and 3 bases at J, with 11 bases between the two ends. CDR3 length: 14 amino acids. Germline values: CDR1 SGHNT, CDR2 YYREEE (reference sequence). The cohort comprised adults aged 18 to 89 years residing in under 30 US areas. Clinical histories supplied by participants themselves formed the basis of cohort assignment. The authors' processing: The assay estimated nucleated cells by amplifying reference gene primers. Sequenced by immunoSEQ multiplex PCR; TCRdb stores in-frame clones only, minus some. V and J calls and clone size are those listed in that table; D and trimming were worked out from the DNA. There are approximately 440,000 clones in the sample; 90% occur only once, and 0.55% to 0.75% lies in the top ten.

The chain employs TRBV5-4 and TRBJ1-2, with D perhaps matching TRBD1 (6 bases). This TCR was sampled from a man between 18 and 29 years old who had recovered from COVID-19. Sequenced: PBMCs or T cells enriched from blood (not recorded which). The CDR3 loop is CASSFSGGDYGYTF. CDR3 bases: TGTGCCAGCAGCTTTTCTGGGGGCGACTATGGCTACACCTTC. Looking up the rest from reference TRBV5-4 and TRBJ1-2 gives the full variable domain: ETGVTQSPTHLIKTRGQQVTLRCSSQSGHNTVSWYQQALGQGPQFIFQYYREEENGRGNFPPRFSGLQFPNYSSELNVNALELDDSALYLCASSFSGGDYGYTFGSGTRLTVV.